These T cell receptor beta chains were read from a single sample in a study of control samples from healthy donors and cancer patients. Only in-frame clones appear in the TCRdb table, and some are missing; sequencing was by immunoSEQ multiplex PCR. Of 150,000 to 200,000 clones in the sample, around 91% were seen once. The source material was blood. Receptor source: a woman in her thirties in good health. CDR3s leave out the opening cysteine and the closing phenylalanine or tryptophan. A D gene is named only where the DNA matches it firmly.

d_gene | v_gene | CDR3aa
- | TRBV10-3 | AISESRSGLRTDTQY
- | TRBV19 | ASNWGNTEAF
- | TRBV7-2 | ASSLAYNSPLH
TRBD1 | TRBV4-1 | ASSLDRGQETQY
- | TRBV15 | ATSRGATNEKLF
TRBD1 | TRBV24-1 | ATSDPDRSDQPQH
TRBD2 | TRBV6-4 | ASSDGLAGDTQY
TRBD2 | TRBV11-2 | ASSLGSSGSTDTQY
- | TRBV21-1 | ASNSGTGYGYT
- | TRBV6-1 | ASSEAWFNQPQH
- | TRBV5-6 | ASSPLGRETYNSPLH
TRBD2 | TRBV20-1 | SASGGSSYNEQF
- | TRBV9 | ASSPDRSGNTIY
- | TRBV7-3 | ASSLQGSMNTEAF
- | TRBV23-1 | ASRDTSYEQY
- | TRBV12-2 | ASRSGRGTDTQY
TRBD1 | TRBV5-5 | ASRPTGVDEQY
TRBD1 | TRBV7-6 | ASSLGGQGSGSNQPQH
TRBD2 | TRBV7-9 | ASSLYSSGSSYEQY
TRBD1 | TRBV18 | ASSPQTGQETQY
- | TRBV6-2/TRBV6-3 | ASSYGSENYEQY
- | TRBV5-4 | ASRGGVNTEAF
- | TRBV29-1 | SVEGRGNNYGYT
TRBD1 | TRBV7-9 | ASSGQGARGYT
- | TRBV7-9 | ASSAESNYGYT
TRBD1 | TRBV11-2 | ASSPDRGETQY
TRBD2 | TRBV6-2/TRBV6-3 | ASSYRGGFYEQY
- | TRBV3-1/TRBV3-2 | ASSQRTNEKLF
- | TRBV30 | AWDGTNNSPLH
- | TRBV6-5 | ASSYRRTAPKETQY
TRBD1 | TRBV28 | ASSGTGTEKLF
- | TRBV7-9 | ASSLGTVTEAF
TRBD1 | TRBV18 | ASSRTGGSQDTQY
- | TRBV11-3 | ASSLGSGHEQY
- | TRBV7-2 | ASSLAGSGETQY
TRBD1 | TRBV3-1/TRBV3-2 | ASSQDSAGGLLAKNIQY
TRBD1 | TRBV3-1/TRBV3-2 | ASSPTGGYGYT
- | TRBV6-5 | ASSYGGQETQY
TRBD2 | TRBV5-4 | ASSGGLAGGETQY
- | TRBV27 | ASSKGGTSRETQY
TRBD2 | TRBV2 | ASSGTSGGADEQY
- | TRBV7-2 | ASSLVYEQY
- | TRBV25-1 | ASVTEYNSPLH
TRBD1 | TRBV24-1 | ATSDTTGGGKTQY
TRBD1 | TRBV6-5 | ASSYGQGVAGNTIY
TRBD1 | TRBV11-2 | ASSLDRGHEQY
TRBD2 | TRBV2 | ASSGTSELQETQY
- | TRBV5-1 | ASRDGPFSGNTIY
- | TRBV21-1 | ASSKDGGGGTDTQY
- | TRBV7-9 | ASSLGSQETQY